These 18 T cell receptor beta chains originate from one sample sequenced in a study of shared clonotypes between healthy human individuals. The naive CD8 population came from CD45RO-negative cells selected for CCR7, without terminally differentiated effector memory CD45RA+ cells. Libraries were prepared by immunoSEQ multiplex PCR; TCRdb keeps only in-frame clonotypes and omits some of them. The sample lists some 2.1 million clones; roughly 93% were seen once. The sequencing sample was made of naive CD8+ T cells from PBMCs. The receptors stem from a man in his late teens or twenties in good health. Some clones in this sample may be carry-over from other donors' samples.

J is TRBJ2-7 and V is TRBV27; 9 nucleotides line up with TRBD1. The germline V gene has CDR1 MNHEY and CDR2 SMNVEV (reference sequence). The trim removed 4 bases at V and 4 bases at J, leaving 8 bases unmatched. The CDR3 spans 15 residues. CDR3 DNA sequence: TGTGCCAGCAGTTCAACGGGACAGGGTTGGTACGAGCAGTACTTC. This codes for CASSSTGQGWYEQYF.

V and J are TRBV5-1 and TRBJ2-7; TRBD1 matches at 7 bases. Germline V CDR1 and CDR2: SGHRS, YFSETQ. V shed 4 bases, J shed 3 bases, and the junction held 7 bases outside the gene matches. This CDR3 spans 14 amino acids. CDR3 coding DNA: TGCGCCAGCAGCCCAATATCAGGGGGCTACGAGCAGTACTTC. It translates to CASSPISGGYEQYF.

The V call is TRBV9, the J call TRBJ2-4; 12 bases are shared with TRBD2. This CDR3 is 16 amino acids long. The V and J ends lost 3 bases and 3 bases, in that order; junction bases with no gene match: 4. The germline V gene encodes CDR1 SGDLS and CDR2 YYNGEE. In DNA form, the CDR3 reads TGTGCCAGCAGCGAAGGACTAGCGGGGAACAAAAACATTCAGTACTTC. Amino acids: CASSEGLAGNKNIQYF.

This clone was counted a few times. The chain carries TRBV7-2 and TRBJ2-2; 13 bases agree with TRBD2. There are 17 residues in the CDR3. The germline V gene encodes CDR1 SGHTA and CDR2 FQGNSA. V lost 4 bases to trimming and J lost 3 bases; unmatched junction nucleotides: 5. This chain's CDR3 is CASSSTSGRADTGELFF. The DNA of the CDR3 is TGTGCCAGCAGCTCTACTAGCGGGAGGGCGGACACCGGGGAGCTGTTTTTT.

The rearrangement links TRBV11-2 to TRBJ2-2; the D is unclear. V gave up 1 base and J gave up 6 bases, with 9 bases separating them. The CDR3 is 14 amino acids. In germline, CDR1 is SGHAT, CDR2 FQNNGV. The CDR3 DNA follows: TGTGCCAGCAGCTTAGGTCCGGGCCCCGGGGAGCTGTTTTTT. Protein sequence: CASSLGPGPGELFF.

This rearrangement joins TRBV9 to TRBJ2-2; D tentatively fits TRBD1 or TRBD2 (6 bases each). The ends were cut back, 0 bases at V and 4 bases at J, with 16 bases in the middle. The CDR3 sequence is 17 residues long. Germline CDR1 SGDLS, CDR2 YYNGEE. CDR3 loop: CASSVEDRLAFTGELFF. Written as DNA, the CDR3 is TGTGCCAGCAGCGTAGAAGACAGGCTAGCGTTCACCGGGGAGCTGTTTTTT.

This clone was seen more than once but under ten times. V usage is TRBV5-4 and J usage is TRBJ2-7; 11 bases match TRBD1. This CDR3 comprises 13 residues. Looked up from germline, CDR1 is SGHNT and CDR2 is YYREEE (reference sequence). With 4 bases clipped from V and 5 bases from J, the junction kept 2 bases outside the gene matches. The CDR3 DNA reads TGTGCCAGCAGCCAGGACAGGGGGCACGAGCAGTACTTC. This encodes CASSQDRGHEQYF.

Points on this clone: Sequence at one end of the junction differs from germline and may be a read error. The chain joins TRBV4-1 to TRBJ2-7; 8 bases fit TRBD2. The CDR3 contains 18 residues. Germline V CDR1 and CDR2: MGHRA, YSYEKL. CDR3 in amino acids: CASSQDSLAGPPVYERYF. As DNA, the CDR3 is TGCGCCAGCAGCCAAGATTCGCTAGCGGGCCCTCCAGTCTACGAGCGGTACTTC.

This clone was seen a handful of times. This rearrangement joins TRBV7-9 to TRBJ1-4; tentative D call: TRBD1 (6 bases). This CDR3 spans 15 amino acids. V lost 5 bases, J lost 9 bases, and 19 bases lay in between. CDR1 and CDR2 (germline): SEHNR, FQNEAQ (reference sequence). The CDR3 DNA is TGTGCCAGCAGCCCATCGACAGGAAAAGAGAAAAAACTGTTTTTT. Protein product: CASSPSTGKEKKLFF. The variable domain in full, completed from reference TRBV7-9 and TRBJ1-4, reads DTGVSQNPRHKITKRGQNVTFRCDPISEHNRLYWYRQTLGQGPEFLTYFQNEAQLEKSRLLSDRFSAERPKGSFSTLEIQRTEQGDSAMYLCASSPSTGKEKKLFFGSGTQLSVL.

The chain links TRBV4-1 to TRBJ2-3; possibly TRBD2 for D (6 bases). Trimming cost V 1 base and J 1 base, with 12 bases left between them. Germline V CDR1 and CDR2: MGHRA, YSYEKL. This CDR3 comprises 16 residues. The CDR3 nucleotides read TGCGCCAGCAGCCAAGCCTTGCGGGACGGCACAGATACGCAGTATTTT. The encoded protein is CASSQALRDGTDTQYF.

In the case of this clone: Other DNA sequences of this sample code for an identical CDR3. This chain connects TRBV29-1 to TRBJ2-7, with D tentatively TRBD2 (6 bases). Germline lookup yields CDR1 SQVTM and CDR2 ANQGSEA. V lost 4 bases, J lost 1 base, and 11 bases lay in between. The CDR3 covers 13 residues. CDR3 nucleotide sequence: TGCAGCGTTGTCGGGGGACGGTCCTACGAGCAGTACTTC. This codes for CSVVGGRSYEQYF.

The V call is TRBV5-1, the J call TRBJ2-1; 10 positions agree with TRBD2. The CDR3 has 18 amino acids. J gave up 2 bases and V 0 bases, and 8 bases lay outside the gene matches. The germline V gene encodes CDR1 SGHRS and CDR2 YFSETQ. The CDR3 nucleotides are TGCGCCAGCAGCTTGGCCCCAGCGGGAGGGATAACCTACAATGAGCAGTTCTTC. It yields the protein CASSLAPAGGITYNEQFF.

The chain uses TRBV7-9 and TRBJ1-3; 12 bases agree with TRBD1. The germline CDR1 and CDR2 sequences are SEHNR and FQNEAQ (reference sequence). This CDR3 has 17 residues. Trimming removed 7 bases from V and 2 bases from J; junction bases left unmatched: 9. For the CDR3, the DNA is TGTGCCAGCAAGGGGACAGGGGGCAGCGGTCCTGGAAACACCATATATTTT. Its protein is CASKGTGGSGPGNTIYF.

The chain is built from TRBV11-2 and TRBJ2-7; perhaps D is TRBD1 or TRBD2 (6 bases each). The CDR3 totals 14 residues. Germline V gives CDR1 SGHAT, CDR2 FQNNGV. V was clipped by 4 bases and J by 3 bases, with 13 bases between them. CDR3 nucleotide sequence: TGTGCCAGCAGCTGGGGGGCAGCGATCTACGAGCAGTACTTC. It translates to CASSWGAAIYEQYF.

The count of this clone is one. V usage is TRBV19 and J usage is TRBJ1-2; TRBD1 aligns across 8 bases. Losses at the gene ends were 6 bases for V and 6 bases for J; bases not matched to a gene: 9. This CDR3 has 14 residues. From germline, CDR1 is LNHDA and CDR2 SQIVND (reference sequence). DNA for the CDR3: TGTGCCAGTAGGATTGGACAGGGAAGAGATGGCTACACCTTC. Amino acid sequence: CASRIGQGRDGYTF.

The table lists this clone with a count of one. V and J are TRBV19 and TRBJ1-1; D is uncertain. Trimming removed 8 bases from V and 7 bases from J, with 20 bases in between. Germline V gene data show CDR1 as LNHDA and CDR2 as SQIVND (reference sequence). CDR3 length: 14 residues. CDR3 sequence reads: CASQRGEGIGEAFF. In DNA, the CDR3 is TGTGCCAGTCAACGAGGTGAGGGAATAGGTGAAGCTTTCTTT.

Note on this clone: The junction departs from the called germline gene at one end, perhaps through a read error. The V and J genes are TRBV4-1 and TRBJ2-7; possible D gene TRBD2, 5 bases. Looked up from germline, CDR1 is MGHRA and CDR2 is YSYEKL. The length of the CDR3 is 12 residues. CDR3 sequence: CASSHPSEPRRF. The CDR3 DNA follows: TGCGCCAGCAGCCATCCATCGGAACCGCGGAGGTTC.

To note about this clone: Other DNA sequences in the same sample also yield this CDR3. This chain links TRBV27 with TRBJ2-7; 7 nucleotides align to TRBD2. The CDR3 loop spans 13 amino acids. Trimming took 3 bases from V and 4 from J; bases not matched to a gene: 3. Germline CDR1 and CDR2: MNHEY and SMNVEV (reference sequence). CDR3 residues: CASSLRGGYEQYF. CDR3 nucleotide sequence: TGTGCCAGCAGTTTGAGGGGAGGGTACGAGCAGTACTTC.